These 13 T cell receptor beta chains came from one sample sequenced in a study of radiotherapy plus CTLA-4 blockade in lung cancer. Profiling relied on immunoSEQ multiplex PCR, and the TCRdb table lists in-frame clones only, not all of them. The sample holds approximately 37,000 clones; 65% to 75% are singletons and the top ten take just over 9.5%. The sequencing used peripheral blood, collected from a patient treated with radiotherapy plus ipilimumab. These receptors were taken from a human donor with non-small cell lung cancer who had stable disease on radiotherapy plus ipilimumab.

This chain connects TRBV7-8 to TRBJ2-7; weak D call: TRBD1 (6 bases). This CDR3 is built from 14 residues. Looked up from germline, CDR1 is SGHVS and CDR2 is FQNEAQ. The ends were cut back, 4 bases at V and 4 bases at J, with 14 bases in the middle. The CDR3 DNA is TGTGCCAGCAGCTCCAGTCGGGACACATACGAGCAGTACTTC. Translating it yields CASSSSRDTYEQYF.

The genes are TRBV5-6 and TRBJ2-3; D unresolved. Germline CDR1 is SGHDT and CDR2 is YYEEEE. The CDR3 is 15 amino acids. V was shortened by 1 base and J by 0 bases, with 9 bases between the two germline ends. The CDR3 region is CASSLFPSSTDTQYF. The CDR3 DNA sequence: TGTGCCAGCAGCTTGTTTCCGAGTAGCACAGATACGCAGTATTTT.

The chain uses TRBV18 and TRBJ2-7, with 9 bases fitting TRBD1. V trimming: 5 bases; J trimming: 2 bases; junction bases outside the gene matches: 4. CDR3 length equals 14 residues. Germline V gene sequence: CDR1 KGHSH, CDR2 LQKENI. The CDR3 spells CASSFGTGTYEQYF. CDR3 in DNA: TGTGCCAGCTCATTCGGGACAGGGACCTACGAGCAGTACTTC.

The chain recombines TRBV28 with TRBJ2-2, with 8 bases matching TRBD2. Germline lookup yields CDR1 MDHEN and CDR2 SYDVKM. The CDR3 consists of 12 residues. V gave up 5 bases and J gave up 7 bases; unmatched junction bases: 0. CDR3 loop: CASSRGGGELFF. As DNA, the CDR3 is TGTGCCAGCAGTCGGGGGGGCGGGGAGCTGTTTTTT.

This clone was counted a few times. This chain connects TRBV18 to TRBJ2-5, with 8 bases identical to TRBD1. V was pared by 3 bases and J by 2 bases, with 2 bases of the junction left unmatched. The CDR3 is 14 amino acids. CDR1 and CDR2 (germline): KGHSH, LQKENI. The CDR3 bases are TGTGCCAGCTCACCCCGGACAGGGCAAGAGACCCAGTACTTC. It specifies CASSPRTGQETQYF.

The chain carries TRBV29-1 and TRBJ1-2; tentatively, D is TRBD1 (6 bases). Trimming removed 7 bases from V and 5 bases from J, with 29 bases in between. CDR3 length equals 17 residues. Germline V gene data show CDR1 as SQVTM and CDR2 as ANQGSEA. The CDR3 nucleotides are TGCAGCGCCCTACTCCCAGGGGCCGGACCGATGGGATATGGCTACACCTTC. As protein: CSALLPGAGPMGYGYTF.

The chain is built from TRBV5-5 and TRBJ2-3; 13 nucleotides match TRBD2. CDR1 is SGHKS, CDR2 YYEKEE, per germline (reference sequence). Trimming removed 6 bases from V and 2 bases from J; junction bases left unmatched: 12. This CDR3 has 18 residues. DNA of the CDR3: TGTGCCAGCAAAAGGAGACTAGCGGGGGGTACTAACACAGATACGCAGTATTTT. It encodes CASKRRLAGGTNTDTQYF. Filled out from reference TRBV5-5 and TRBJ2-3, the complete variable domain reads DAGVTQSPTHLIKTRGQQVTLRCSPISGHKSVSWYQQVLGQGPQFIFQYYEKEERGRGNFPDRFSARQFPNYSSELNVNALLLGDSALYLCASKRRLAGGTNTDTQYFGPGTRLTVL.

As DNA, the CDR3 is TGCAGCGTTCACTGGACAGGGGAGGTTGGCTACACCTTC. This encodes CSVHWTGEVGYTF. This chain links TRBV29-1 with TRBJ1-2; 9 positions match TRBD1. The CDR3 has 13 amino acids. Losses at the gene ends were 5 bases for V and 7 bases for J; bases not matched to a gene: 8. The germline V gene encodes CDR1 SQVTM and CDR2 ANQGSEA.

CDR3 nucleotide sequence: TGTGCCAGCAGCTTAAACGGGAACACTGAAGCTTTCTTT. Translating gives CASSLNGNTEAFF. The chain uses TRBV7-6 and TRBJ1-1; D not certain. The CDR3 consists of 13 residues. CDR1 and CDR2 from the germline V gene are SGHVS and FNYEAQ. V was shortened by 2 bases and J by 1 base, with 5 bases between the two germline ends.

This clone came up once. The gene calls are TRBV5-6 and TRBJ2-3; D is undetermined. The CDR3 has 17 amino acids. The V gene's germline CDR1 is SGHDT and CDR2 YYEEEE. Between the trimmed V and J ends, which lost 1 base and 0 bases, there was a span of 15 bases. The CDR3 is CASSLFGGVPSTDTQYF. DNA for the CDR3: TGTGCCAGCAGCTTGTTTGGCGGCGTGCCTAGCACAGATACGCAGTATTTT.

The chain recombines TRBV5-1 with TRBJ1-2; D remains unclear. This CDR3 region has 12 residues. The germline V gene has CDR1 SGHRS and CDR2 YFSETQ. V was cut by 0 bases and J by 10 bases, with 10 bases left in between. This chain's CDR3 is CASSLVPNIYTF. Written as DNA, the CDR3 is TGCGCCAGCAGCTTGGTCCCTAATATCTACACCTTC.

The chain employs TRBV7-2 and TRBJ1-2; no clear D. Per the germline V gene, CDR1 is SGHTA and CDR2 is FQGNSA. CDR3 length: 14 amino acids. The ends were cut back, 1 base at V and 0 bases at J, with 6 bases in the middle. The CDR3 reads CASSLGVANYGYTF. Written as DNA, the CDR3 is TGTGCCAGCAGCTTAGGCGTAGCTAACTATGGCTACACCTTC. The full variable domain, its missing parts supplied by reference TRBV7-2 and TRBJ1-2, is GAGVSQSPSNKVTEKGKDVELRCDPISGHTALYWYRQSLGQGLEFLIYFQGNSAPDKSGLPSDRFSAERTGGSVSTLTIQRTQQEDSAVYLCASSLGVANYGYTFGSGTRLTVV.

The rearrangement links TRBV2 to TRBJ1-5; 11 bases align to TRBD1. CDR1 is SNHLY and CDR2 is FYNNEI in the germline V gene. V dropped 6 bases and J dropped 2; count of bases not matched to a gene: 6. The CDR3 is 16 amino acids. CDR3 loop: CASRGGTGGGNQPQHF. CDR3 nucleotide sequence: TGTGCCAGCAGGGGCGGGACAGGGGGAGGCAATCAGCCCCAGCATTTT.